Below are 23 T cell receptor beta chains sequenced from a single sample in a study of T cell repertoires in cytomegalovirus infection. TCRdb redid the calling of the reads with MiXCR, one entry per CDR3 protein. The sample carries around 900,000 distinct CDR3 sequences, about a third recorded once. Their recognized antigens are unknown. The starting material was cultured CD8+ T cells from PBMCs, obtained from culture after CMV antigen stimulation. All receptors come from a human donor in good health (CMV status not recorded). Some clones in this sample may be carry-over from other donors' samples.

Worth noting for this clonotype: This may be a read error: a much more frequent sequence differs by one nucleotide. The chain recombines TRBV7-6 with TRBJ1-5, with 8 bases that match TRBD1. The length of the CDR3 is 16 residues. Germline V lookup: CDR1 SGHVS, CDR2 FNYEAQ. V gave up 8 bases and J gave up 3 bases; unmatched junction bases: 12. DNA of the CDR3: TGTGCCAGCTCTAAGGCAGGGGGCGTCGACAATCAGCCCCAGCATTTT. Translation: CASSKAGGVDNQPQHF. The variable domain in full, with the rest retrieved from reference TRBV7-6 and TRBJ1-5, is GAGVSQSPRYKVTKRGQDVALRCDPISGHVSLYWYRQALGQGPEFLTYFNYEAQQDKSGLPNDRFSAERPEGSISTLTIQRTEQRDSAMYRCASSKAGGVDNQPQHFGDGTRLSIL.

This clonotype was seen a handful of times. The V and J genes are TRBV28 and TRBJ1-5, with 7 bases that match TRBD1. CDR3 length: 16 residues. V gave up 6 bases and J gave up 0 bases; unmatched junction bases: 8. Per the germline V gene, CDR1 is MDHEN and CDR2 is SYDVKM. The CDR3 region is CASREGTAYSNQPQHF. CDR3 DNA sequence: TGTGCCAGCAGGGAAGGGACAGCATATAGCAATCAGCCCCAGCATTTT.

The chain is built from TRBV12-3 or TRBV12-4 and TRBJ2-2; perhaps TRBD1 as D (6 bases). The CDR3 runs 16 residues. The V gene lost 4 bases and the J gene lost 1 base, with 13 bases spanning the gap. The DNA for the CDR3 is TGTGCCAGCAGTTCCACGGACAGTCGGAACACCGGGGAGCTGTTTTTT. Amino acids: CASSSTDSRNTGELFF.

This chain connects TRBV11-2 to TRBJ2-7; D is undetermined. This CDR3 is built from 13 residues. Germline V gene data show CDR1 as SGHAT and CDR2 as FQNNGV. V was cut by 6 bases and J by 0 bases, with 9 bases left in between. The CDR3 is CASSSFSSYEQYV. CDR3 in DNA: TGTGCCAGCAGTTCCTTTAGCTCCTACGAGCAGTACGTC.

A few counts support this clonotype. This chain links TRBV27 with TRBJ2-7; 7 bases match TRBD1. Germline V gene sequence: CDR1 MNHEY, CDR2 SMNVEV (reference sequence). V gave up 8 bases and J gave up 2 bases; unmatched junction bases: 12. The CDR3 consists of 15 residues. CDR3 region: CASRHPDRETYEQYF. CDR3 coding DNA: TGTGCCAGCCGTCACCCCGACAGGGAAACCTACGAGCAGTACTTC.

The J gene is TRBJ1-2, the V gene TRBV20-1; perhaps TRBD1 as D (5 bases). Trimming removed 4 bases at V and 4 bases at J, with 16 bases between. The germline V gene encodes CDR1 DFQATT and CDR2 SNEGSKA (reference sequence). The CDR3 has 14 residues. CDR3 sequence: CSAIFPRGGYGYTF. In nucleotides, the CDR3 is TGCAGTGCTATTTTCCCCCGCGGGGGCTATGGCTACACCTTC.

The CDR3 is CAISERAVPYEQYF. The DNA for the CDR3 is TGTGCCATCAGTGAGAGGGCAGTACCCTACGAGCAGTACTTC. This chain connects TRBV10-3 to TRBJ2-7; D remains unclear. CDR1 is ENHRY, CDR2 SYGVKD, per germline. The V end lost 2 bases, the J end lost 2 bases, and 10 bases lay between the germline ends. CDR3 length: 14 amino acids.

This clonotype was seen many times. CDR3 amino acids: CASSSRDFHKGQETQYF. For the CDR3, the DNA is TGTGCCAGCAGCTCCCGGGACTTCCACAAGGGACAAGAGACCCAGTACTTC. The rearrangement joins TRBV7-3 to TRBJ2-5, with D possibly matching TRBD2 (6 bases). CDR1 and CDR2 (germline): SGHTA, FQGTGA. The germline V and J ends were trimmed by 4 bases and 2 bases, with 20 bases remaining between them. This CDR3 is 17 amino acids long.

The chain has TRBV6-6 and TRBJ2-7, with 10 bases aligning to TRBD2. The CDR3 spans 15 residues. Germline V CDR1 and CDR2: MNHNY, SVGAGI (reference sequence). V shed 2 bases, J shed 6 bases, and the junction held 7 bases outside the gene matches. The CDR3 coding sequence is TGTGCCAGCAGTTACACACTAGCGGGGCCCACCGAGCAGTACGTC. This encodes CASSYTLAGPTEQYV.

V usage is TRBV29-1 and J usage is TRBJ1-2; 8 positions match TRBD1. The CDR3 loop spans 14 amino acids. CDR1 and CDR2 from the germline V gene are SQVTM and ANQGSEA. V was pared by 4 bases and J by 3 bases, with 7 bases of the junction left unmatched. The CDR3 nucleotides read TGCAGCGTTGGAGGGGGACAGGTAGACTATGGCTACACCTTC. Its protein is CSVGGGQVDYGYTF.

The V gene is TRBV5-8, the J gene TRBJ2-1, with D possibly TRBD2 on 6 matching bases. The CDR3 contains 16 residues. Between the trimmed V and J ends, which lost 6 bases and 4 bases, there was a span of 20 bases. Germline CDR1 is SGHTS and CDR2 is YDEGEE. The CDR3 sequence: CASNRMAGSYYNEQFF. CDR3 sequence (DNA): TGTGCCAGCAACCGAATGGCGGGGTCCTATTACAATGAGCAGTTCTTC.

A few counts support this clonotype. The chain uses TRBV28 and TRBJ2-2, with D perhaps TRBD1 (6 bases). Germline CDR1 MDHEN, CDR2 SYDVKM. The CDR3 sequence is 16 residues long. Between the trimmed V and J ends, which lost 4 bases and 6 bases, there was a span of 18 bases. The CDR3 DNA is TGTGCCAGCAGTTCTCCCGGACAGATAAGGGCCGGGGAGCTGTTTTTT. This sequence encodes CASSSPGQIRAGELFF.

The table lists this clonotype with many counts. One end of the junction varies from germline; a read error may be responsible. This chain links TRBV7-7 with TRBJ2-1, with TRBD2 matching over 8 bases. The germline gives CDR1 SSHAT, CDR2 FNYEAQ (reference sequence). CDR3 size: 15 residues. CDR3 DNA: TGTGCTAGCAGCCCCGGGACTAGGGTTTACAATGAGCAGTTCTTC. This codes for CASSPGTRVYNEQFF.

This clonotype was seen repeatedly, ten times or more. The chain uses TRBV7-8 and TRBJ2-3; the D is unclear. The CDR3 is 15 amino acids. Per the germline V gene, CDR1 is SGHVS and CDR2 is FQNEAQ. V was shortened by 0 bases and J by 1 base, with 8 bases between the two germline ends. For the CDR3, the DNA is TGTGCCAGCAGCTTAGCGGGTTACGGCACAGATACGCAGTATTTT. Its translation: CASSLAGYGTDTQYF.

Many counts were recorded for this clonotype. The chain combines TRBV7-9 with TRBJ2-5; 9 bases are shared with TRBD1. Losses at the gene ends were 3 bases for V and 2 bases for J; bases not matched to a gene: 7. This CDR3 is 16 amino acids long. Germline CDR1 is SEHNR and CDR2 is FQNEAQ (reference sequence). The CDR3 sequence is CASSFRQGEIQETQYF. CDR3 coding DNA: TGTGCCAGCAGCTTTCGACAGGGGGAAATACAAGAGACCCAGTACTTC.

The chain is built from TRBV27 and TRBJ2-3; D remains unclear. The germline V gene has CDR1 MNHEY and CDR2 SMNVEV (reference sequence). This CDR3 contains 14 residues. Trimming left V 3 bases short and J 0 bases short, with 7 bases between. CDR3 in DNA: TGTGCCAGCAGTTTTGGGATGAGCACAGATACGCAGTATTTT. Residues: CASSFGMSTDTQYF.

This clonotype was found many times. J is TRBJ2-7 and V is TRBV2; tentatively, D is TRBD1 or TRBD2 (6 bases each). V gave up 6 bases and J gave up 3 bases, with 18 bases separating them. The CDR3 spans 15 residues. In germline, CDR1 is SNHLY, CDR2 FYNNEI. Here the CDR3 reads CASSPPRGEGYEQYV. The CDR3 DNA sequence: TGTGCCAGCAGCCCCCCGAGGGGGGAAGGCTACGAGCAGTACGTC.

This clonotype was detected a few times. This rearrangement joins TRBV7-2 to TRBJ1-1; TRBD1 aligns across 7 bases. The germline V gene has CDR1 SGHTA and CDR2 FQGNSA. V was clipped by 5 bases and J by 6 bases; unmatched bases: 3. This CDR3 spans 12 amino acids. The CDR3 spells CASSRGTAEAFF. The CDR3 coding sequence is TGTGCCAGCAGCAGAGGGACAGCTGAAGCTTTCTTT. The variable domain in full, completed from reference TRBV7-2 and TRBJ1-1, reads GAGVSQSPSNKVTEKGKDVELRCDPISGHTALYWYRQSLGQGLEFLIYFQGNSAPDKSGLPSDRFSAERTGGSVSTLTIQRTQQEDSAVYLCASSRGTAEAFFGQGTRLTVV.

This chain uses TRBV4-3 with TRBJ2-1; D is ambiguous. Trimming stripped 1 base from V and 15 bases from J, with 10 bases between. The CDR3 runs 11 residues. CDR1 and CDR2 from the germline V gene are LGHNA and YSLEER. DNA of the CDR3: TGCGCCAGCAGCCAAGGACCCCGTTGGTTCTTC. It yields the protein CASSQGPRWFF.

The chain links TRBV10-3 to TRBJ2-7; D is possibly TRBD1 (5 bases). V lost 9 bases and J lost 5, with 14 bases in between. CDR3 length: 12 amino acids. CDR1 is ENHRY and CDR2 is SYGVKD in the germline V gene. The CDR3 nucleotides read TGTGCCATAGGTACAGGTCCCGACGAGCAGTACTTC. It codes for CAIGTGPDEQYF.

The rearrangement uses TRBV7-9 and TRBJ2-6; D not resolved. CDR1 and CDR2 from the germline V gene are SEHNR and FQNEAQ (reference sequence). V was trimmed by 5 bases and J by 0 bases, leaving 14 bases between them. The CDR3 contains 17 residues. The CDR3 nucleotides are TGTGCCAGCAGCCCCCTCGACACGTTCTCTGGGGCCAACGTCCTGACTTTC. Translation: CASSPLDTFSGANVLTF.

CDR3 DNA sequence: TGCAGTGCTATTGAAAGGGGGTTGCCTTTATATGGCTACACCTTC. Protein sequence: CSAIERGLPLYGYTF. The rearrangement links TRBV20-1 to TRBJ1-2; D may be TRBD1 (6 bases). Germline V lookup: CDR1 DFQATT, CDR2 SNEGSKA (reference sequence). This CDR3 comprises 15 residues. The V gene lost 4 bases and the J gene lost 5 bases, with 20 bases spanning the gap.

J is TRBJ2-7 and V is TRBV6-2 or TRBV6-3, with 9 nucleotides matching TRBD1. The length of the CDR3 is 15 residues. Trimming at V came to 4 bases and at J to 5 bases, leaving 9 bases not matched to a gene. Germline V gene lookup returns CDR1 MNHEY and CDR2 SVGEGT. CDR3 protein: CASSFPGQGINEQYV. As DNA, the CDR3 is TGTGCCAGCAGTTTCCCGGGACAGGGAATTAACGAGCAGTACGTC.